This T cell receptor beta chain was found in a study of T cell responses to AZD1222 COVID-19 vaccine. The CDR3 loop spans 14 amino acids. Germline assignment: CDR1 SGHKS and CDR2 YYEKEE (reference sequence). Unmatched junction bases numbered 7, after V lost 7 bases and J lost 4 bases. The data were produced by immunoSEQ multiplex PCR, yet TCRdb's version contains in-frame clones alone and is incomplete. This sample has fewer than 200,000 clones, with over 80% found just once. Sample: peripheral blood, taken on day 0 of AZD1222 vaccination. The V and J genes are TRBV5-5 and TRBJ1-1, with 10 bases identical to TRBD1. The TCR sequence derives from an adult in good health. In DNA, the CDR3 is TGTGCCAGCCGACAGGGGGCGCAGCCCACTGAAGCTTTCTTT. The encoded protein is CASRQGAQPTEAFF.